The clone carrying this TCR beta chain was counted a few times. Its antigen is still unknown. This specimen includes other DNA sequences encoding the same CDR3. After removal of 3 bases from V and 3 bases from J, the junction contained 2 bases not matched to a gene. The CDR3 covers 13 residues. Germline V gene data show CDR1 as SGHTA and CDR2 as FQGNSA. This sample was taken from a study of cytomegalovirus exposure and HLA in healthy donors. Points from the study as a whole: Sequencing probably produced one cluster of sequence variants that were highly shared. The authors later found most CMV-associated TCR beta chains appeared HLA-restricted. A few V segments could not be told apart, such as TRBV6-2 and TRBV6-3, and were left out. In a later analysis, at a false discovery rate of 0.05, roughly 18,000 TCR beta sequences were associated with HLA alleles.

Use of 60 Vbeta and 13 Jbeta primers characterized the PCR. TCRdb keeps only in-frame clones here, not all; method: immunoSEQ multiplex PCR. The table lists tens of thousands of clones, 60% to 80% of them singletons, with around a fifth in the top ten. The source of this sequence is a middle-aged woman in good health and CMV-seropositive. The sample comprised PBMCs. The chain carries TRBV7-2 and TRBJ2-7, with 7 bases identical to TRBD2. The CDR3 spells CASSFGGSYEQYF. DNA for the CDR3: TGTGCCAGCAGCTTTGGCGGGAGCTACGAGCAGTACTTC.